One and the same sample provided the 10 T cell receptor beta chains below, sequenced in a study of T cell responses to AZD1222 COVID-19 vaccine (dated by TCRdb to about 2021). The sample's time point label, in plain terms: baseline before first vaccination. Libraries were built with the immunoSEQ multiplex PCR assay. The clones in this table, taken by TCRdb from immuneACCESS, are in-frame only. Not every clone is retained; where verified, under half of the shortfall comes from an unresolved V gene, and the cause of the rest is unknown. This sample holds over 120,000 clones; 93% were observed only once. The ten biggest clones cover just over 5% of the sample. Sequences were derived from peripheral blood, sampled on day 0 of AZD1222 vaccination. Every receptor here comes from an adult in good health.

This chain joins TRBV27 and TRBJ1-4; D is perhaps TRBD1 (6 bases). The length of the CDR3 is 14 residues. Germline-derived CDR1 and CDR2 are MNHEY and SMNVEV (reference sequence). Trimming pared 6 bases from V and 7 bases from J, leaving 15 bases between. This chain's CDR3 is CASSYREFSEKLFF. Here the CDR3 DNA reads TGTGCCAGCAGCTACAGGGAATTTAGTGAAAAACTGTTTTTT.

This clone was detected only a few times. The chain has TRBV5-1 and TRBJ1-6, with 11 bases matching TRBD1. Losses at the gene ends were 0 bases for V and 7 bases for J; bases not matched to a gene: 3. The CDR3 consists of 16 residues. Germline loops: CDR1 SGHRS, CDR2 YFSETQ. CDR3 nucleotides: TGCGCCAGCAGCTTGGGGACAGGGGGCTCAAATTCACCCCTCCACTTT. Protein product: CASSLGTGGSNSPLHF.

The J gene is TRBJ2-7, the V gene TRBV12-3 or TRBV12-4, with TRBD1 matching 7 bases. The CDR3 is 13 amino acids. After removal of 4 bases from V and 2 bases from J, the junction contained 2 bases not matched to a gene. The CDR3 DNA reads TGTGCCAGCAGTTACGGACAGGCCTACGAGCAGTACTTC. Residues: CASSYGQAYEQYF.

The rearrangement joins TRBV4-1 to TRBJ1-6; the D is unclear. The CDR3 is 15 amino acids. V was pared by 3 bases and J by 7 bases, with 13 bases between. Per germline, CDR1 MGHRA and CDR2 YSYEKL. The CDR3 coding sequence is TGCGCCAGCAGCCACGGTCCAGGAGTGAATTCACCCCTCCACTTT. This translates into CASSHGPGVNSPLHF.

The chain carries TRBV28 and TRBJ1-5; D remains ambiguous. The V gene lost 2 bases and the J gene lost 5 bases, with 10 bases spanning the gap. CDR1 is MDHEN and CDR2 is SYDVKM in the germline V gene. CDR3 length: 14 residues. The chain's CDR3 is CASSLKGRHQPQHF. DNA for the CDR3: TGTGCCAGCAGTTTAAAGGGTAGGCATCAGCCCCAGCATTTT. The complete variable domain, with remaining parts taken from reference TRBV28 and TRBJ1-5, reads DVKVTQSSRYLVKRTGEKVFLECVQDMDHENMFWYRQDPGLGLRLIYFSYDVKMKEKGDIPEGYSVSREKKERFSLILESASTNQTSMYLCASSLKGRHQPQHFGDGTRLSIL.

The CDR3 sequence: CASSDDRKETQYF. CDR3 coding DNA: TGTGCCAGCAGTGACGACAGGAAAGAGACCCAGTACTTC. V usage is TRBV2 and J usage is TRBJ2-5; weak D call: TRBD1 (6 bases). Trimming removed 3 bases at V and 3 bases at J, with 8 bases between. This CDR3 is built from 13 residues. Per the germline V gene, CDR1 is SNHLY and CDR2 is FYNNEI.

The gene calls are TRBV27 and TRBJ2-3; D is ambiguous. This CDR3 spans 14 amino acids. V gave up 3 bases and J gave up 0 bases, with 7 bases separating them. From germline, CDR1 is MNHEY and CDR2 SMNVEV (reference sequence). CDR3 sequence (DNA): TGTGCCAGCAGTTTTAAACTAAGCACAGATACGCAGTATTTT. The encoded protein is CASSFKLSTDTQYF.

DNA of the CDR3: TGCGCCAGCAGCTTGGCCTTAGGGCCTAACTATGGCTACACCTTC. It yields the protein CASSLALGPNYGYTF. The chain has TRBV5-1 and TRBJ1-2; no reliable D call. Germline CDR1 SGHRS, CDR2 YFSETQ. V lost 0 bases and J 0 bases, leaving 9 bases between the germline ends. CDR3 length: 15 residues.

The chain combines TRBV29-1 with TRBJ2-1; TRBD1 matches at 9 bases. CDR1 is SQVTM and CDR2 is ANQGSEA in the germline V gene. V dropped 7 bases and J dropped 6; count of bases not matched to a gene: 7. The CDR3 spans 13 residues. The CDR3 reads CSGTGTGINEQFF. CDR3 nucleotide sequence: TGCAGCGGGACCGGGACAGGGATCAATGAGCAGTTCTTC.

Comment on this clone: A read error may produce the germline difference seen at one junction end. This CDR3 is CASSLNPGGLGEQYF. CDR3 coding DNA: TGTGCTAGCAGCTTAAATCCGGGGGGGCTCGGCGAGCAGTACTTC. The chain carries TRBV7-7 and TRBJ2-7; 8 bases are a match to TRBD2. The CDR3 contains 15 residues. CDR1 is SSHAT, CDR2 FNYEAQ, per germline (reference sequence).